This T cell receptor (beta chain) was recorded in a study of blood T cell repertoires in COVID-19. Overall study context: Samples representing acute and convalescent COVID-19 were sourced from the United States, Italy and Spain.

Trimming cost V 0 bases and J 3 bases; bases outside gene matches: 11. The CDR3 extends over 17 amino acids. CDR1 is SGHDT and CDR2 is YYEEEE in the germline V gene. Produced via immunoSEQ multiplex PCR; TCRdb's table is partial and in-frame only. The sample has 250,000 to 350,000 clones; approximately 90% are singletons. The gene calls are TRBV5-6 and TRBJ2-7, with TRBD2 matching 8 bases. The receptor was isolated from a man between 18 and 35 years old with active or convalescent COVID-19. Material: peripheral blood. CDR3 region: CASSLGSQRGILYEQYF. The CDR3 nucleotides are TGTGCCAGCAGCTTGGGCTCCCAGCGGGGGATCCTCTACGAGCAGTACTTC. Full variable domain (remainder filled in from reference TRBV5-6 and TRBJ2-7): DAGVTQSPTHLIKTRGQQVTLRCSPKSGHDTVSWYQQALGQGPQFIFQYYEEEERQRGNFPDRFSGHQFPNYSSELNVNALLLGDSALYLCASSLGSQRGILYEQYFGPGTRLTVT.